One and the same sample provided the 17 T cell receptor beta chains below, sequenced in a study of CD4+ T cells in melanoma. The data were produced by immunoSEQ multiplex PCR, yet TCRdb's version contains in-frame clones alone and is incomplete. The data contain roughly 60,000 clones, 60% to 80% of them seen just once; the ten biggest clones take up roughly 4.8%. The specimen was tumor tissue. The receptor source for this set is a human donor with melanoma.

This CDR3 is CASSIPGANEQFF. The CDR3 DNA is TGTGCCAGTAGTATACCGGGGGCCAATGAGCAGTTCTTC. This chain links TRBV19 with TRBJ2-1; either TRBD1 or TRBD2 may supply D (6 bases each). This CDR3 contains 13 residues. V was cut by 2 bases and J by 6 bases, with 8 bases left in between. Germline V CDR1 and CDR2: LNHDA, SQIVND (reference sequence).

This clone was observed a handful of times. This chain joins TRBV18 and TRBJ2-1, with 9 bases that match TRBD1. Germline V CDR1 and CDR2: KGHSH, LQKENI. V lost 6 bases to trimming and J lost 7 bases; unmatched junction nucleotides: 7. The CDR3 has 14 residues. The CDR3 coding sequence is TGTGCCAGCTCGGGACAGGGAGTAAATAATGAGCAGTTCTTC. This sequence encodes CASSGQGVNNEQFF.

The gene calls are TRBV7-8 and TRBJ1-6; the match to TRBD1 covers 9 bases. Losses at the gene ends were 7 bases for V and 6 bases for J; bases not matched to a gene: 7. This CDR3 has 15 amino acids. The germline V gene has CDR1 SGHVS and CDR2 FQNEAQ. The CDR3 nucleotides read TGTGCCAGCACCTTGGACAGGGGAAGTAATTCACCCCTCCACTTT. The encoded protein is CASTLDRGSNSPLHF. Full variable domain (rest looked up from reference TRBV7-8 and TRBJ1-6): GAGVSQSPRYKVAKRGQDVALRCDPISGHVSLFWYQQALGQGPEFLTYFQNEAQLDKSGLPSDRFFAERPEGSVSTLKIQRTQQEDSAVYLCASTLDRGSNSPLHFGNGTRLTVT.

This chain links TRBV6-1 with TRBJ1-2; D not certain. CDR3 length: 15 residues. Trimming cost V 3 bases and J 7 bases, with 18 bases left between them. The germline V gene encodes CDR1 MNHNS and CDR2 SASEGT. In DNA, the CDR3 is TGTGCCAGCAGTGAGGTTAGTCCCCTGTCCTTTGGCTACACCTTC. Translating gives CASSEVSPLSFGYTF.

The CDR3 bases are TGTGCTAGTGGAGCCGGACAGGGGGTGGGTGAGCAGTTCTTC. Translating gives CASGAGQGVGEQFF. J is TRBJ2-1 and V is TRBV12-5; 10 nucleotides agree with TRBD1. The CDR3 is 14 residues long. Trimming at V came to 6 bases and at J to 9 bases, leaving 8 bases not matched to a gene. CDR1 LGHNT and CDR2 FRNRAP come from the germline V gene.

The chain couples TRBV7-2 to TRBJ2-1; D is ambiguous. This CDR3 is 12 amino acids long. Trimming pared 0 bases from V and 6 bases from J, leaving 3 bases between. The V gene's germline CDR1 is SGHTA and CDR2 FQGNSA. In DNA form, the CDR3 reads TGTGCCAGCAGCTTAGCCCGCAATGAGCAGTTCTTC. Translated, it gives CASSLARNEQFF.

For this clone: Distinct nucleotide sequences in the sample also encode this CDR3. The chain recombines TRBV7-6 with TRBJ2-3; 12 bases match TRBD2. The CDR3 covers 16 residues. V lost 4 bases and J lost 1; bases outside the gene matches: 3. Per the germline V gene, CDR1 is SGHVS and CDR2 is FNYEAQ. This chain's CDR3 is CASSSRLAGGTDTQYF. The CDR3 nucleotides are TGTGCCAGCAGCTCAAGACTAGCGGGGGGCACAGATACGCAGTATTTT.

This clone was seen repeatedly, ten times or more. V gene TRBV6-1 combines with J gene TRBJ2-2; D not resolved. The V gene lost 0 bases and the J gene lost 4 bases, with 9 bases spanning the gap. Germline V lookup: CDR1 MNHNS, CDR2 SASEGT. This CDR3 spans 15 amino acids. The CDR3 nucleotides are TGTGCCAGCAGTGAAGCTACATTCGTCACCGGGGAGCTGTTTTTT. Its translation is CASSEATFVTGELFF.

The chain is built from TRBV29-1 and TRBJ2-7; the match to TRBD1 covers 8 bases. CDR1 is SQVTM and CDR2 is ANQGSEA in the germline V gene. The CDR3 runs 13 residues. V shed 6 bases and J 3 bases; nucleotides not matched to a gene: 7. The CDR3 loop reads CSVRRTGNYEQYF. Here the CDR3 DNA reads TGCAGCGTCCGACGGACAGGGAACTACGAGCAGTACTTC.

The chain carries TRBV10-3 and TRBJ2-7, with D tentatively TRBD2 (5 bases). The germline gives CDR1 ENHRY, CDR2 SYGVKD. The CDR3 extends over 13 amino acids. V gave up 5 bases and J gave up 2 bases, with 10 bases separating them. CDR3 in DNA: TGTGCCATCAGTCTGAGTAGCGCCTACGAGCAGTACTTC. Amino acid sequence: CAISLSSAYEQYF.

The chain carries TRBV6-6 and TRBJ1-6, with TRBD1 matching 8 bases. The trim removed 7 bases at V and 13 bases at J, leaving 12 bases unmatched. Germline lookup yields CDR1 MNHNY and CDR2 SVGAGI (reference sequence). The length of the CDR3 is 14 residues. CDR3 sequence (DNA): TGTGCCAGCACCGGGACAGGCCTTAAAGGGCCCCTCCACTTT. It is translated as CASTGTGLKGPLHF.

This rearrangement joins TRBV6-6 to TRBJ1-2; 7 nucleotides align to TRBD1. CDR3 length: 13 amino acids. CDR1 is MNHNY and CDR2 is SVGAGI in the germline V gene (reference sequence). With 6 bases clipped from V and 8 bases from J, the junction kept 9 bases outside the gene matches. The CDR3 region has the DNA TGTGCCAGCAGCCTATACAGGGGCGGCGGCTACACCTTC. Translated, it gives CASSLYRGGGYTF.

J is TRBJ2-1 and V is TRBV27; 8 nucleotides match TRBD1. Trimming at V came to 5 bases and at J to 6 bases, leaving 6 bases not matched to a gene. The CDR3 consists of 14 residues. Germline CDR1 is MNHEY and CDR2 is SMNVEV (reference sequence). The CDR3: CASSLLGTGNEQFF. CDR3 nucleotide sequence: TGTGCCAGCAGTCTTCTAGGGACAGGCAATGAGCAGTTCTTC.

The V and J genes are TRBV6-6 and TRBJ1-1; no firm D call. CDR1 and CDR2 from the germline V gene are MNHNY and SVGAGI (reference sequence). V dropped 2 bases and J dropped 7 bases, with 8 bases sitting between them. This CDR3 region has 12 residues. The CDR3 loop is CASSYGRNEAFF. The CDR3 DNA reads as TGTGCCAGCAGTTACGGGAGGAATGAAGCTTTCTTT.

This clone was found many times. This chain links TRBV4-1 with TRBJ2-7; 9 bases fit TRBD1. Germline V gene lookup returns CDR1 MGHRA and CDR2 YSYEKL. The CDR3 covers 13 residues. V lost 3 bases and J lost 4; bases outside the gene matches: 1. As DNA, the CDR3 is TGCGCCAGCAGCCATGGGACAGGGTACGAGCAGTACTTC. It encodes CASSHGTGYEQYF.

This clone was seen a few times. The chain couples TRBV30 to TRBJ1-1, with D unclear. V gave up 0 bases and J gave up 10 bases, with 15 bases separating them. CDR3 length: 13 amino acids. In germline, CDR1 is GTSNPN, CDR2 SVGIG (reference sequence). CDR3 DNA sequence: TGTGCCTGGAGTGTACTCAGGCCCGGAAGAGCTTTCTTT. It specifies CAWSVLRPGRAFF.

The chain is built from TRBV9 and TRBJ2-7; 9 positions agree with TRBD1. V shed 4 bases, J shed 1 base, and the junction held 6 bases outside the gene matches. This CDR3 has 15 residues. The germline CDR1 and CDR2 sequences are SGDLS and YYNGEE. DNA for the CDR3: TGTGCCAGCAGCCTCTTCGGGACAGGGTCCTACGAGCAGTACTTC. Its translation: CASSLFGTGSYEQYF.